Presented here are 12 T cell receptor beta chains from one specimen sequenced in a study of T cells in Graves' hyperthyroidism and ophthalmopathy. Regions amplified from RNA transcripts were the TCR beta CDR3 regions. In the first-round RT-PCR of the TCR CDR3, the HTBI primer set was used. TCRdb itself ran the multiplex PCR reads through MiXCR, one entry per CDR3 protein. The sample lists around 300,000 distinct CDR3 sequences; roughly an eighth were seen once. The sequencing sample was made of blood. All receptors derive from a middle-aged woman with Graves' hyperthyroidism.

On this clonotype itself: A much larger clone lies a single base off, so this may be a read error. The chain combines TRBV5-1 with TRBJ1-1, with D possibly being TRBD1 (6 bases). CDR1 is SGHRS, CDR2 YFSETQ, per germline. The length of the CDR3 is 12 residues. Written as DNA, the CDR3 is TGTGCCAGCAGCGTAGGGGACACTGGAGCTTTCTTT. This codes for CASSVGDTGAFF.

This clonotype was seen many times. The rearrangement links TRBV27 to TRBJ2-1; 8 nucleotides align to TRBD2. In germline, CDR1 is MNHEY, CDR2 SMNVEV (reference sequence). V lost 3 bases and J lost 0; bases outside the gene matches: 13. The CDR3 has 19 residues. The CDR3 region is CASSFLPTAGDSSYNEQFF. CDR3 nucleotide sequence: TGTGCCAGCAGTTTCCTCCCGACAGCGGGAGATAGCTCCTACAATGAGCAGTTCTTC.

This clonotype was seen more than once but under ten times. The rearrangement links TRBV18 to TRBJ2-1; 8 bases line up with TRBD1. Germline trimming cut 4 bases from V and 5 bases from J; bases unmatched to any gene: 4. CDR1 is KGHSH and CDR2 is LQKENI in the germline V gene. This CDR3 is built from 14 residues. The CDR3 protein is CASSLQGQDNEQFF. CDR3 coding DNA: TGTGCCAGCTCACTCCAGGGACAGGACAATGAGCAGTTCTTC.

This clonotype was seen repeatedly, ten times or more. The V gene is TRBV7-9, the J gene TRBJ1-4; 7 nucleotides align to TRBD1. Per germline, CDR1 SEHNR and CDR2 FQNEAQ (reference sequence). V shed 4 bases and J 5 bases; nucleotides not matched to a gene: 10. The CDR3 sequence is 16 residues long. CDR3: CASSSGQAGGNEKLFF. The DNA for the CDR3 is TGTGCCAGCAGCTCCGGACAGGCCGGGGGAAATGAAAAACTGTTTTTT.

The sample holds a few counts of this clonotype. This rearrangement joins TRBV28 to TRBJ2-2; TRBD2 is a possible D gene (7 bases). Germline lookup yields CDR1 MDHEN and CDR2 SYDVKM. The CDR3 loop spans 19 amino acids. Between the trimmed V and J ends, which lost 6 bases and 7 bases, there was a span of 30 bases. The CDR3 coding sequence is TGTGCCAGCAGCCTATGGGGGGGGCCTAGCGGACTTTTTGGCGGGGAGCTGTTTTTT. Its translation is CASSLWGGPSGLFGGELFF.

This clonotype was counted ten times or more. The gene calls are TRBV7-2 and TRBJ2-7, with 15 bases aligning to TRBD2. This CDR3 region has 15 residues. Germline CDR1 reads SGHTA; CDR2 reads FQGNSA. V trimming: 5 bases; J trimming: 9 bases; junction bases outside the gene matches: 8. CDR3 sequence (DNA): TGTGCCAGCAGCGATCGGACTAGCGGGAGGGTAGGGCAGTACTTC. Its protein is CASSDRTSGRVGQYF.

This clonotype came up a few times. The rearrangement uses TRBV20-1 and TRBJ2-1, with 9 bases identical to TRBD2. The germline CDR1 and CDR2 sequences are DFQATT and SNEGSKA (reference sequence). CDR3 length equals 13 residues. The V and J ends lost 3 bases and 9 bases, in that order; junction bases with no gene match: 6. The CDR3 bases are TGCAGTGCTAGTAGCGGGAGATGGAGTGAGCAGTTCTTC. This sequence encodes CSASSGRWSEQFF.

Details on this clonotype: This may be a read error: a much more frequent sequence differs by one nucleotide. The CDR3 DNA follows: TGTGCCAGCAGCAGGCCGCGGGACTCACGAACCTACGAGCAGTACTTC. Its translation: CASSRPRDSRTYEQYF. The V call is TRBV11-2, the J call TRBJ2-7; tentatively, D is TRBD2 (6 bases). Per germline, CDR1 SGHAT and CDR2 FQNNGV. V dropped 5 bases and J dropped 2 bases, with 19 bases sitting between them. The CDR3 contains 16 residues.

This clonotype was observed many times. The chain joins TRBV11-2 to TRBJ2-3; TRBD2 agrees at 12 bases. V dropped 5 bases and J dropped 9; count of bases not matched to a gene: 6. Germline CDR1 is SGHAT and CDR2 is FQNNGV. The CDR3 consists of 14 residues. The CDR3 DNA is TGTGCCAGCAGCCCTAGCGGGGGGGATGGGACGCAGTATTTT. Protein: CASSPSGGDGTQYF.

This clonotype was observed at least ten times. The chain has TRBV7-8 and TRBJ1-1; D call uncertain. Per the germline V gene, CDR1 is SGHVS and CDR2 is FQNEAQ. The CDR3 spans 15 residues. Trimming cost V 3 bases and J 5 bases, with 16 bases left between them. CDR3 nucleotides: TGTGCCAGCAGCTTGGCCCAGGCGGCGGGGACTGAAGCTTTCTTT. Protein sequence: CASSLAQAAGTEAFF.

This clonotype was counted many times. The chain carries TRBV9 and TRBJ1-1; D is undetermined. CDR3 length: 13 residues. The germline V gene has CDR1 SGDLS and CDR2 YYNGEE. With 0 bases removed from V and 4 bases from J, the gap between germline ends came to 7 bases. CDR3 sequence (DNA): TGTGCCAGCAGCGTAGCATCGGGCACTGAAGCTTTCTTT. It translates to CASSVASGTEAFF.

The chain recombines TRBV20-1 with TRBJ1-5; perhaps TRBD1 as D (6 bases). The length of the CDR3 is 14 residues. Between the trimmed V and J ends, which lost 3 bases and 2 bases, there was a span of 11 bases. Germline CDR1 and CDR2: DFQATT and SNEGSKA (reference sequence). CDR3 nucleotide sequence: TGCAGTGCTAGCGGGGGCATAGGCAATCAGCCCCAGCATTTT. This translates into CSASGGIGNQPQHF.